This entry is about one T cell receptor beta chain. These data belong to a study of PD-L1 blockade in urothelial cancer. Assay used: immunoSEQ multiplex PCR; TCRdb lists only in-frame clones, some missing. The sample includes about 120,000 clones, roughly 90% seen only once; the top ten take over 1.5%. The CDR3 runs to 16 residues. Germline V gene sequence: CDR1 SGHRS, CDR2 YFSETQ. V gave up 2 bases and J gave up 0 bases; unmatched junction bases: 5. Time point given: peripheral blood 6 weeks after treatment start. This specimen consisted of PBMCs, obtained around atezolizumab (anti-PD-L1) treatment. The chain uses TRBV5-1 and TRBJ2-3; 8 bases fit TRBD2. The source is a man aged 55 to 70 with urothelial cancer. As DNA, the CDR3 is TGCGCCAGCAGCTTCCAAGCGGGAGCTAGCACAGATACGCAGTATTTT. Protein: CASSFQAGASTDTQYF.